Below, 28 T cell receptor beta chains from the same sample are listed, as sequenced in a study of T cells in Graves' hyperthyroidism and ophthalmopathy (dated by TCRdb to about 2019). Library preparation used multiplex PCR. Sequenced on an Illumina HiSeq 2000. TCR beta CDR3 regions were amplified from RNA transcripts. For the first round of RT-PCR on the TCR CDR3, the HTBI primer set was used together with the Qiagen OneStep RT-PCR kit. The raw public data were reprocessed by TCRdb itself: fastp quality trimming at Q25, MiXCR clonotype calling, in-frame beta chains only. Rows matching on CDR3 protein sequence are summarized as one entry with the most common DNA and genes. In all, the sample holds about 210,000 distinct CDR3 sequences, and under 20% of those were seen once. The ten biggest clones cover 50% of the sample. Sample: blood. The receptors stem from a man aged 50 to 60 with Graves' hyperthyroidism.

Note on this clonotype: This may stem from a read error, because a much larger clone lies one nucleotide away. In this CDR3 the conserved last residue, phenylalanine or tryptophan, is missing, so a read error is likely. V and J are TRBV20-1 and TRBJ2-3; TRBD2 aligns across 12 bases. Losses at the gene ends were 8 bases for V and 4 bases for J; bases not matched to a gene: 4. Germline values: CDR1 DFQATT, CDR2 SNEGSKA (reference sequence). There are 13 residues in the CDR3. The CDR3 protein is CSWTSGNADTQYL. The CDR3 region has the DNA TGCAGTTGGACTAGCGGGAACGCAGATACGCAGTATCTT.

This clonotype appeared once. This may come from a read error, since a much larger clone is one base off. CDR3 region: CASSPLGGSISYEQYF. In nucleotides, the CDR3 is TGTGCCAGCTCACCACTTGGCGGGAGTATTTCCTACGAGCAGTACTTC. The rearrangement links TRBV5-5 to TRBJ2-7; 7 nucleotides line up with TRBD2. Germline V gene data show CDR1 as SGHKS and CDR2 as YYEKEE (reference sequence). The CDR3 length is 16 residues. With 7 bases clipped from V and 1 base from J, the junction kept 14 bases outside the gene matches. Together with reference TRBV5-5 and TRBJ2-7, the CDR3 gives the full variable domain: DAGVTQSPTHLIKTRGQQVTLRCSPISGHKSVSWYQQVLGQGPQFIFQYYEKEERGRGNFPDRFSARQFPNYSSELNVNALLLGDSALYLCASSPLGGSISYEQYFGPGTRLTVT.

This clonotype was counted a single time. The chain uses TRBV7-2 and TRBJ1-2; 7 bases align to TRBD1. This CDR3 spans 13 amino acids. Germline V CDR1 and CDR2: SGHTA, FQGNSA. Trimming removed 5 bases from V and 3 bases from J; junction bases left unmatched: 3. The CDR3: CASSIGQDYGYTF. The CDR3 region has the DNA TGTGCCAGCAGCATAGGACAGGACTATGGCTACACCTTC.

This clonotype was detected many times. The chain is built from TRBV15 and TRBJ2-6; maybe TRBD2 (5 bases). Germline CDR1 LNHNV, CDR2 YYDKDF (reference sequence). Deletions cut 8 bases from V and 0 bases from J, with 14 bases between. There are 16 residues in the CDR3. This CDR3 is CATETRRTSGANVLTF. The CDR3 nucleotides read TGTGCCACCGAGACGCGGAGGACCTCTGGGGCCAACGTCCTGACTTTC. Using reference TRBV15 and TRBJ2-6 for the parts outside the CDR3, the full variable domain is DAMVIQNPRYQVTQFGKPVTLSCSQTLNHNVMYWYQQKSSQAPKLLFHYYDKDFNNEADTPDNFQSRRPNTSFCFLDIRSPGLGDTAMYLCATETRRTSGANVLTFGAGSRLTVL.

This clonotype showed up many times. The chain combines TRBV4-2 with TRBJ2-1; TRBD2 matches at 8 bases. Trimming removed 1 base from V and 6 bases from J; junction bases left unmatched: 14. The CDR3 is made up of 18 amino acids. Germline lookup yields CDR1 LGHNA and CDR2 YNFKEQ. The CDR3 nucleotides read TGTGCCAGCAGCCAAGTTTTTGGGGGGGGACTAGGATCCAATGAGCAGTTCTTC. This gives the protein CASSQVFGGGLGSNEQFF.

This clonotype was seen repeatedly, ten times or more. The V and J genes are TRBV2 and TRBJ1-2; no clear D. The CDR3 is 14 residues long. Trimming left V 6 bases short and J 7 bases short, with 18 bases between. CDR1 is SNHLY, CDR2 FYNNEI, per germline. CDR3 coding DNA: TGTGCCAGCAGCGAGGAGTCAGGAAGAGTTGGCTACACCTTC. The encoded protein is CASSEESGRVGYTF.

This clonotype was recorded many times. The chain carries TRBV7-2 and TRBJ2-7, with 7 bases matching TRBD1. The V gene end was trimmed by 4 bases and the J gene end by 3 bases; junction bases not matched to a gene: 9. CDR1 and CDR2 from the germline V gene are SGHTA and FQGNSA. The CDR3 sequence is 15 residues long. The CDR3 spells CASSYRDRDYYEQYF. The CDR3 bases are TGTGCCAGCAGCTACCGGGACAGAGACTACTACGAGCAGTACTTC.

This clonotype was observed many times. One junction end does not reproduce the germline sequence, and a read error may be involved. The V gene is TRBV5-1, the J gene TRBJ2-7, with 9 nucleotides matching TRBD1. The CDR3 runs 15 residues. Germline values: CDR1 SGHRS, CDR2 YFSETQ. The CDR3 spells CASSPEGTGSSEQYF. DNA for the CDR3: TGCGCCAGCAGCCCCGAGGGGACAGGGTCCTCCGAGCAGTACTTC.

This clonotype turned up a few times. The chain uses TRBV7-2 and TRBJ1-2; possible D gene TRBD1, 5 bases. Trimming stripped 6 bases from V and 5 bases from J, with 10 bases between. The CDR3 spans 12 residues. Germline assignment: CDR1 SGHTA and CDR2 FQGNSA. The CDR3 loop is CASRIQDYGYTF. As DNA, the CDR3 is TGTGCCAGCAGAATACAGGATTATGGCTACACCTTC.

This clonotype has ten or more counts. The gene calls are TRBV18 and TRBJ2-1; the D gene is possibly TRBD2 (5 bases). V lost 3 bases, J lost 0 bases, and 12 bases lay in between. The length of the CDR3 is 16 residues. CDR1 and CDR2 from the germline V gene are KGHSH and LQKENI. The chain's CDR3 is CASSPTAGRSYNEQFF. CDR3 DNA sequence: TGTGCCAGCTCACCTACGGCGGGTCGCTCCTACAATGAGCAGTTCTTC.

Ten or more counts support this clonotype. The chain joins TRBV7-9 to TRBJ2-1; D is uncertain. In germline, CDR1 is SEHNR, CDR2 FQNEAQ (reference sequence). The CDR3 has 13 residues. V was clipped by 1 base and J by 9 bases, with 10 bases between them. In DNA, the CDR3 is TGTGCCAGCAGCTTAGGCAGTAGCACTGAGCAGTTCTTC. Translating it yields CASSLGSSTEQFF.

This rearrangement joins TRBV7-2 to TRBJ2-2; the D is unclear. Germline loops: CDR1 SGHTA, CDR2 FQGNSA. V shed 2 bases and J shed 4 bases, with 8 bases lying between them. This CDR3 contains 14 residues. The CDR3 sequence: CASSLPPPTGELFF. In DNA form, the CDR3 reads TGTGCCAGCAGCTTACCCCCCCCCACCGGGGAGCTGTTTTTT.

Only a few counts were recorded for this clonotype. The chain combines TRBV27 with TRBJ2-5; the match to TRBD2 covers 9 bases. Germline CDR1 reads MNHEY; CDR2 reads SMNVEV (reference sequence). After removal of 5 bases from V and 4 bases from J, the junction contained 8 bases not matched to a gene. The CDR3 loop spans 15 amino acids. The CDR3 DNA sequence: TGTGCCAGCAGTCCTAGCGGGATTAGGTCAGAGACCCAGTACTTC. It is translated as CASSPSGIRSETQYF.

This clonotype was seen many times. Relative to the germline gene, one junction end is altered; a read error may explain this. The gene calls are TRBV12-3 or TRBV12-4 and TRBJ2-3; D unclear. The CDR3 has 10 amino acids. The chain's CDR3 is CASSIDTQYF. The CDR3 DNA follows: TGTGCCAGCAGCATAGATACGCAGTATTTT.

This clonotype showed up many times. J is TRBJ1-1 and V is TRBV6-1; possibly TRBD1 for D (6 bases). The CDR3 spans 13 residues. V was clipped by 7 bases and J by 3 bases, with 12 bases between them. Germline loops: CDR1 MNHNS, CDR2 SASEGT. DNA of the CDR3: TGTGCCAGCAACAGGGTTCTTTACACTGAAGCTTTCTTT. This translates into CASNRVLYTEAFF.

This clonotype was observed many times. This chain links TRBV20-1 with TRBJ2-3; D call uncertain. Trimming left V 0 bases short and J 6 bases short, with 10 bases between. The CDR3 spans 13 residues. Germline lookup yields CDR1 DFQATT and CDR2 SNEGSKA (reference sequence). CDR3 sequence reads: CSAREVGPDTQYF. As DNA, the CDR3 is TGCAGTGCTAGAGAGGTGGGCCCGGATACGCAGTATTTT.

Many counts were recorded for this clonotype. The chain uses TRBV6-4 and TRBJ2-7; 13 nucleotides line up with TRBD2. V trimming: 10 bases; J trimming: 6 bases; junction bases outside the gene matches: 9. Germline V CDR1 and CDR2: MRHNA, SNTAGT. The CDR3 loop spans 14 amino acids. The CDR3 DNA follows: TGTGCCACCCGGAGGACTAGCGGGAGTGTCGAGCAGTACTTC. Amino acid sequence: CATRRTSGSVEQYF.

This clonotype was seen ten or more times. The rearrangement joins TRBV28 to TRBJ2-1; TRBD2 might be the D (5 bases). The CDR3 totals 18 residues. Germline CDR1 reads MDHEN; CDR2 reads SYDVKM. V was shortened by 5 bases and J by 5 bases, with 25 bases between the two germline ends. The CDR3 bases are TGTGCCAGCAGTCTCCGGCCTAGGCTAGCCGCAAAAAACAATGAGCAGTTCTTC. Encoded protein: CASSLRPRLAAKNNEQFF.

As concerns this clonotype: The junction does not match germline at one end; this may be a read error. The chain is built from TRBV7-7 and TRBJ2-1; TRBD1 is a possible D gene (7 bases). This CDR3 has 15 amino acids. CDR1 SSHAT and CDR2 FNYEAQ come from the germline V gene (reference sequence). CDR3 nucleotide sequence: TGTGCTAGCAGCTTAGCTCAGGGGGGACACAATGAGCAGTTCTTC. This codes for CASSLAQGGHNEQFF.

V gene TRBV18 combines with J gene TRBJ2-1; the match to TRBD1 covers 11 bases. CDR3 length: 14 amino acids. Germline CDR1 reads KGHSH; CDR2 reads LQKENI. Unmatched junction bases numbered 3, after V lost 3 bases and J lost 8 bases. The CDR3 region is CASSPGGQGDEQFF. DNA of the CDR3: TGTGCCAGCTCACCGGGGGGACAGGGGGATGAGCAGTTCTTC. The full variable domain, in which reference TRBV18 and TRBJ2-1 provide the parts outside the CDR3, is NAGVMQNPRHLVRRRGQEARLRCSPMKGHSHVYWYRQLPEEGLKFMVYLQKENIIDESGMPKERFSAEFPKEGPSILRIQQVVRGDSAAYFCASSPGGQGDEQFFGPGTRLTVL.

This chain uses TRBV28 with TRBJ2-7, with 10 bases matching TRBD1. Germline V CDR1 and CDR2: MDHEN, SYDVKM. V lost 2 bases to trimming and J lost 6 bases; unmatched junction nucleotides: 1. The CDR3 is made up of 13 amino acids. Here the CDR3 DNA reads TGTGCCAGCAGTTTAGGGGACAGGGGCGAGCAGTACTTC. Encoded protein: CASSLGDRGEQYF.

V and J are TRBV20-1 and TRBJ2-2; the D is unclear. The CDR3 totals 15 residues. Deletions cut 3 bases from V and 7 bases from J, with 18 bases between. Per germline, CDR1 DFQATT and CDR2 SNEGSKA (reference sequence). The CDR3 is CSASRTINTNGELFF. The CDR3, as DNA: TGCAGTGCTAGCCGGACCATAAATACTAACGGGGAGCTGTTTTTT.

This clonotype has ten or more counts. The chain carries TRBV20-1 and TRBJ2-5; 14 bases fit TRBD2. With V trimmed by 5 bases and J by 1 base, 9 bases remained unmatched. This CDR3 comprises 17 residues. Germline CDR1 and CDR2: DFQATT and SNEGSKA (reference sequence). The CDR3 spells CSADLQGTSGSQETQYF. The CDR3 coding sequence is TGCAGTGCTGACCTTCAGGGGACTAGCGGGAGCCAAGAGACCCAGTACTTC.

Ten or more counts support this clonotype. J is TRBJ2-7 and V is TRBV20-1; 15 bases align to TRBD2. The CDR3 spans 16 residues. V shed 6 bases, J shed 3 bases, and the junction held 9 bases outside the gene matches. Germline lookup yields CDR1 DFQATT and CDR2 SNEGSKA (reference sequence). In DNA, the CDR3 is TGCAGTGCGAATCCGGGACTAGCGGGAGGAGACTACGAGCAGTACTTC. Protein sequence: CSANPGLAGGDYEQYF.

This clonotype was observed at least ten times. V and J are TRBV6-1 and TRBJ2-5; TRBD1 is a possible D gene (5 bases). The germline V and J ends were trimmed by 8 bases and 0 bases, with 10 bases remaining between them. This CDR3 is built from 13 residues. From germline, CDR1 is MNHNS and CDR2 SASEGT. The DNA for the CDR3 is TGTGCCAGCTCTAAGGGGTACCAAGAGACCCAGTACTTC. It yields the protein CASSKGYQETQYF.

This clonotype occurred a few times. The gene calls are TRBV19 and TRBJ2-5; D unclear. This CDR3 has 13 amino acids. Per germline, CDR1 LNHDA and CDR2 SQIVND (reference sequence). V was clipped by 4 bases and J by 2 bases, with 8 bases between them. The CDR3, as DNA: TGTGCCAGTAGTAAACAGCGTCAAGAGACCCAGTACTTC. Translated, it gives CASSKQRQETQYF.

This clonotype has at least ten counts. The rearrangement links TRBV20-1 to TRBJ1-1; D is unclear. V shed 2 bases and J shed 0 bases, with 13 bases lying between them. The CDR3 extends over 15 amino acids. CDR1 and CDR2 from the germline V gene are DFQATT and SNEGSKA (reference sequence). The CDR3 coding sequence is TGCAGTGCTAGACGGATACTCGAGATGAACACTGAAGCTTTCTTT. It codes for CSARRILEMNTEAFF.

This chain uses TRBV12-5 with TRBJ2-7; D is uncertain. CDR3 size: 14 residues. Trimming stripped 1 base from V and 7 bases from J, with 14 bases between. CDR1 and CDR2 (germline): LGHNT, FRNRAP. DNA of the CDR3: TGTGCTAGTGGTTTGGGAATCCGGACCCCGGAGCAGTACTTC. Protein product: CASGLGIRTPEQYF.